Detailed here is one T cell receptor (beta chain). The source of the sample is a study of blood T cell repertoires in COVID-19. Across the study: Specimens from acute and convalescent COVID-19 originated in the United States, Italy and Spain. In each case, the material was cDNA or gDNA derived from T cells, B-cell-depleted T cells, or PBMCs.

The V and J ends lost 1 base and 6 bases respectively, with 7 bases between them. This CDR3 has 13 residues. The germline CDR1 and CDR2 sequences are SGHVS and FQNEAQ. Clones were read by immunoSEQ multiplex PCR, and TCRdb kept only the in-frame ones, dropping some. Among roughly 210,000 clones, roughly 91% were seen once, and the ten largest hold 7.2%. Clinical history as reported by participants underpinned cohort assignment. This sequence joins TRBV7-8 and TRBJ1-5, with D hard to call. Sequencing was carried out using PBMCs or T cells enriched from blood (not recorded which). This TCR was recovered from a man aged 25-40 years in a cohort exposed to, infected with or recovered from COVID-19 (not recorded which). The CDR3 DNA reads as TGTGCCAGCAGCTTAGTAAAATTTCAGCCCCAGCATTTT. It codes for CASSLVKFQPQHF.